This T cell receptor (beta chain) is from a study of blood T cell repertoires in COVID-19. Looking at the study overall: Samples representing acute and convalescent COVID-19 were sourced from the United States, Italy and Spain. PBMCs, B-cell-depleted T cells, or T cells were the source of the cDNA or gDNA that made up the material.

Under the authors' procedure: For nucleated cells, counts were estimated from reference gene primer amplification. Produced via immunoSEQ multiplex PCR; TCRdb's table is partial and in-frame only. D and trimming come from the DNA, and the V and J calls and clone size come from that table. The repertoire consists of approximately 200,000 clones, with more than 70% occurring once and the leading ten covering roughly 2.5%. This clone was picked up a small number of times. This CDR3 contains 17 residues. The germline V gene encodes CDR1 SGHDT and CDR2 YYEEEE. V lost 1 base and J lost 4, with 20 bases in between.

The TCR comes from an older woman with acute or convalescent COVID-19. This chain connects TRBV5-6 to TRBJ1-1; no firm D call. Sequencing was done on a sample of peripheral blood. The CDR3 DNA is TGTGCCAGCAGCTTGTTTGCCAGAAGCGAATTGGCCACTGAAGCTTTCTTT. Amino acids: CASSLFARSELATEAFF.